The sequence of this T cell receptor beta chain was determined in a study of CD8+ T cells in alopecia areata. For the study at large: Tofacitinib lasted 6 to 18 months, then 6 months off drug.

RNA was isolated and reverse transcribed to cDNA, the sequencing template. Here immunoSEQ multiplex PCR was the method, and the copy in TCRdb shows in-frame clones only, minus some. The top ten hold roughly 0.47% of the sample, which has some 240,000 clones, 50% to 65% seen once. As part of sample collection, lesional scalp punch biopsies and peripheral blood were taken from alopecia areata patients. This TCR was recovered from a human donor with alopecia areata. The sequencing used CD4+ T cells sorted from blood, collected at week 0.

CDR3 amino acids: CATQYGRNTDTQYF. The CDR3, as DNA: TGTGCCACCCAGTATGGACGGAACACAGATACGCAGTATTTT. V and J are TRBV15 and TRBJ2-3; the D is unclear. V lost 8 bases, J lost 2 bases, and 14 bases lay in between. The CDR3 loop spans 14 amino acids. Germline CDR1 is LNHNV and CDR2 is YYDKDF (reference sequence). The entire variable domain, with the rest obtained from reference TRBV15 and TRBJ2-3, is as follows: DAMVIQNPRYQVTQFGKPVTLSCSQTLNHNVMYWYQQKSSQAPKLLFHYYDKDFNNEADTPDNFQSRRPNTSFCFLDIRSPGLGDTAMYLCATQYGRNTDTQYFGPGTRLTVL.